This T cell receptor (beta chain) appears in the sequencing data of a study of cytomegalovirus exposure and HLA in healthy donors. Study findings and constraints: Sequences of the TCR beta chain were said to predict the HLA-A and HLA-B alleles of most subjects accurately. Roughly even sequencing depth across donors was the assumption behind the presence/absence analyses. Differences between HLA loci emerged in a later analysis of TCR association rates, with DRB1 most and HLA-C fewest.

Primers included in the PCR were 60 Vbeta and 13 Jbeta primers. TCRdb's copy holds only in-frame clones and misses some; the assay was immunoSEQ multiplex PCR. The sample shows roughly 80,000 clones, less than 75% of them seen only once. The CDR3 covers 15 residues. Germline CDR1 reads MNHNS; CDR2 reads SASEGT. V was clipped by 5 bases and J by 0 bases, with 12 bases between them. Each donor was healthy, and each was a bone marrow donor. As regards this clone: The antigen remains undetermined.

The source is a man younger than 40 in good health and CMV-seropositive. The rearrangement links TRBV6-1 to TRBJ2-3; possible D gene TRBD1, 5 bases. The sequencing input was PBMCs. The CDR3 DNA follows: TGTGCCAGCAGTACTATGTGGGGCAGCACAGATACGCAGTATTTT. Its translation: CASSTMWGSTDTQYF.